The rows below give T cell receptor beta chains drawn from one sample of a study of T cell responses to AZD1222 COVID-19 vaccine. Repertoires were generated with immunoSEQ multiplex PCR, while TCRdb's copy carries only in-frame clones and drops some. The sample has 150,000 to 200,000 clones, roughly nine tenths seen once. The sample was peripheral blood, taken on day 0 of AZD1222 vaccination. The receptor source for this set is an adult in good health. The CDR3 runs from the conserved cysteine through the conserved F or W. Fields, in order: D gene, V gene, J gene, clone size, CDR3 DNA, CDR3 protein. D genes are given only for firm matches. A clone size is listed for some rows: how often the clone was seen (once, few, many), or a class if it is expanded.

D: TRBD1
V: TRBV3-1/TRBV3-2
J: TRBJ1-5
size: NA
DNA: TGTGCCAGCAGCCGGGACAGGCGTCCCTATAGCAATCAGCCCCAGCATTTT
CDR3: CASSRDRRPYSNQPQHF

D: NA
V: TRBV20-1
J: TRBJ1-5
size: NA
DNA: TGCAGTGCTAGTGGGCAGCTTCATAGCAATCAGCCCCAGCATTTT
CDR3: CSASGQLHSNQPQHF

D: TRBD1
V: TRBV18
J: TRBJ1-4
size: once
DNA: TGTGCCAGCTCCACACAGGGGGCACATCCTAATGAAAAACTGTTTTTT
CDR3: CASSTQGAHPNEKLFF

D: TRBD1
V: TRBV10-3
J: TRBJ1-1
size: NA
DNA: TGTGCCATCAGTGAACGAGAGACAGGGGACACTGAAGCTTTCTTT
CDR3: CAISERETGDTEAFF

D: TRBD2
V: TRBV14
J: TRBJ2-5
size: NA
DNA: TGTGCCAGCAGCCAACTAGCGGGAGCAGGAGAGACCCAGTACTTC
CDR3: CASSQLAGAGETQYF

D: NA
V: TRBV7-9
J: TRBJ2-5
size: NA
DNA: TGTGCCAGCAGCTTAGATGTAGATTGGTCGGAGACCCAGTACTTC
CDR3: CASSLDVDWSETQYF

D: NA
V: TRBV29-1
J: TRBJ1-2
size: NA
DNA: TGCAGCGCCCCTCTAGGGAACTATGGCTACACCTTC
CDR3: CSAPLGNYGYTF

D: TRBD1
V: TRBV5-5
J: TRBJ2-7
size: once
DNA: TGTGCCAGCAGCAAGGGCGTGGGACAGGGATCCGATGAGCAGTACTTC
CDR3: CASSKGVGQGSDEQYF

D: TRBD1
V: TRBV29-1
J: TRBJ1-2
size: NA
DNA: TGCAGCGTTGGGACAGGACGCCTTGGCTATGGCTACACCTTC
CDR3: CSVGTGRLGYGYTF

D: NA
V: TRBV5-1
J: TRBJ1-1
size: NA
DNA: TGCGCCAGCAGCTTGGAAGGGCTTGAAGCTTTCTTT
CDR3: CASSLEGLEAFF

D: TRBD2
V: TRBV5-4
J: TRBJ2-7
size: NA
DNA: TGTGCCAGCAGCTGGGAGGGGTCCCACGAGCAGTACTTC
CDR3: CASSWEGSHEQYF

D: NA
V: TRBV27
J: TRBJ2-3
size: NA
DNA: TGTGCCAGCAGGGCAGGCGGTCGCACAGATACGCAGTATTTT
CDR3: CASRAGGRTDTQYF

D: TRBD1
V: TRBV27
J: TRBJ1-1
size: NA
DNA: TGTGCCAGCAGTTCCCAGGGGGCTGGGAACACTGAAGCTTTCTTT
CDR3: CASSSQGAGNTEAFF

D: TRBD2
V: TRBV6-2/TRBV6-3
J: TRBJ2-3
size: NA
DNA: TGTGCCAGCAGTAGGACTAGCGGGAGTAATACGCAGTATTTT
CDR3: CASSRTSGSNTQYF

D: TRBD1
V: TRBV19
J: TRBJ2-4
size: NA
DNA: TGTGCCAGTAGTCCCCCGGACAGGGGGTACATTCAGTACTTC
CDR3: CASSPPDRGYIQYF

D: NA
V: TRBV14
J: TRBJ2-5
size: NA
DNA: TGTGCCAGCAGCCCAGGCCGACAGTTGGAGACCCAGTACTTC
CDR3: CASSPGRQLETQYF

D: TRBD1
V: TRBV4-1
J: TRBJ1-6
size: NA
DNA: TGCGCCAGCAGCCCGGGGACAGGGAATTCACCCCTCCACTTT
CDR3: CASSPGTGNSPLHF

D: NA
V: TRBV28
J: TRBJ1-4
size: NA
DNA: TGTGCCAGCAGTTTAACGACGGTGGGGGATGAAAAACTGTTTTTT
CDR3: CASSLTTVGDEKLFF

D: NA
V: TRBV4-3
J: TRBJ1-6
size: NA
DNA: TGCGCCAGCAGCCAAGGCTCTAATTCACCCCTCCACTTT
CDR3: CASSQGSNSPLHF

D: TRBD1
V: TRBV5-4
J: TRBJ1-6
size: NA
DNA: TGTGCCAGCAGCGTGACAGGGTCTTATAATTCACCCCTCCACTTT
CDR3: CASSVTGSYNSPLHF

D: NA
V: TRBV6-6
J: TRBJ1-5
size: NA
DNA: TGTGCCAGCAGTTACTCGATTTGGGGGAGGAATCAGCCCCAGCATTTT
CDR3: CASSYSIWGRNQPQHF

D: TRBD2
V: TRBV6-1
J: TRBJ2-5
size: NA
DNA: TGTGCCAGCAGTGCATTAGCGGGGGCCGACCAAGAGACCCAGTACTTC
CDR3: CASSALAGADQETQYF

D: NA
V: TRBV30
J: TRBJ2-3
size: once
DNA: TGTGCCTGGAGATCGGGGGGCACAGATACGCAGTATTTT
CDR3: CAWRSGGTDTQYF

D: NA
V: TRBV2
J: TRBJ1-5
size: NA
DNA: TGTGCCAGCAGTACTGGGCAGCCCCAGCATTTT
CDR3: CASSTGQPQHF

D: NA
V: TRBV4-3
J: TRBJ1-4
size: few
DNA: TGCGCCAGCAGCCAAGAAATGTTGGAAGGGGACGAAAAACTGTTTTTT
CDR3: CASSQEMLEGDEKLFF

D: NA
V: TRBV27
J: TRBJ2-5
size: NA
DNA: TGTGCCAGCGGGGACTTTCAAGAGACCCAGTACTTC
CDR3: CASGDFQETQYF

D: TRBD1
V: TRBV28
J: TRBJ1-5
size: NA
DNA: TGTGCCAGCAGTCGGGACAGGGGGTATCAGCCCCAGCATTTT
CDR3: CASSRDRGYQPQHF

D: NA
V: TRBV7-9
J: TRBJ2-2
size: few
DNA: TGTGCCAGCAGCCAGAGTAGGGGCCCGAACACCGGGGAGCTGTTTTTT
CDR3: CASSQSRGPNTGELFF

D: NA
V: TRBV27
J: TRBJ2-7
size: NA
DNA: TGTGCCAGCAGTCCCGGACGGCATTCCTACGAGCAGTACTTC
CDR3: CASSPGRHSYEQYF

D: TRBD1
V: TRBV19
J: TRBJ1-5
size: NA
DNA: TGTGCCAGTAGGGACAGGGTTAGCAATCAGCCCCAGCATTTT
CDR3: CASRDRVSNQPQHF

D: NA
V: TRBV6-6
J: TRBJ1-5
size: NA
DNA: TGTGCCAGCAAGGGGAACGATCAGCCCCAGCATTTT
CDR3: CASKGNDQPQHF

D: TRBD1
V: TRBV5-1
J: TRBJ1-2
size: NA
DNA: TGCGCCAGCAGCTCCACAGGGGGCAACTATGGCTACACCTTC
CDR3: CASSSTGGNYGYTF

D: TRBD1
V: TRBV2
J: TRBJ1-2
size: NA
DNA: TGTGCCAGCAGGACGGGGACAGGCAGAGACTATGGCTACACCTTC
CDR3: CASRTGTGRDYGYTF

D: NA
V: TRBV7-3
J: TRBJ2-5
size: NA
DNA: TGTGCCAGCAGCTTAGTAAGGCAGGAGACCCAGTACTTC
CDR3: CASSLVRQETQYF

D: TRBD1
V: TRBV6-2/TRBV6-3
J: TRBJ2-7
size: NA
DNA: TGTGCCAGCAGCCGGACAGGTTTATCCTACGAGCAGTACTTC
CDR3: CASSRTGLSYEQYF

D: NA
V: TRBV9
J: TRBJ1-6
size: NA
DNA: TGTGCCAGCAGCGTAGAGGCCAGGGGATCATCACCCCTCCACTTT
CDR3: CASSVEARGSSPLHF

D: TRBD1
V: TRBV24-1
J: TRBJ1-1
size: NA
DNA: TGTGCCACCAGTGACCTACAGGGGCAAGCTTTCTTT
CDR3: CATSDLQGQAFF

D: NA
V: TRBV10-1
J: TRBJ2-2
size: few
DNA: TGCGCCAGCTCCACCACCGGGGAGCTGTTTTTT
CDR3: CASSTTGELFF

D: NA
V: TRBV28
J: TRBJ2-1
size: NA
DNA: TGTGCCAGCAGTTCCCAACGTACCAGCGGTGCCAAGCAGTTCTTC
CDR3: CASSSQRTSGAKQFF